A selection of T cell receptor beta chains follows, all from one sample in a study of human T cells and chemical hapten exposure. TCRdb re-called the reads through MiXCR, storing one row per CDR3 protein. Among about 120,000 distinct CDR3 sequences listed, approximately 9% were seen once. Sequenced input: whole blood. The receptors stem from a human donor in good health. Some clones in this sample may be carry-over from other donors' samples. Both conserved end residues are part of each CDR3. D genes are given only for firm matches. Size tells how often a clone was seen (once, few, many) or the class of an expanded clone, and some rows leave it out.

CDR3 protein: CASTIRDRITDTQYF
CDR3 DNA: TGTGCCAGCACCATCCGGGACAGGATAACAGATACGCAGTATTTT
V gene: TRBV6-2/TRBV6-3
clone size: few
J gene: TRBJ2-3
D gene: TRBD1

CDR3 protein: CASSPTPNQPQHF
CDR3 DNA: TGTGCCAGCAGCCCGACTCCTAATCAGCCCCAGCATTTT
V gene: TRBV12-3/TRBV12-4
clone size: many
J gene: TRBJ1-5
D gene: -

CDR3 protein: CASSYYSQGAREQYF
CDR3 DNA: TGTGCCAGCAGTTACTACTCGCAGGGGGCGCGCGAGCAGTACTTC
V gene: TRBV6-5
clone size: few
J gene: TRBJ2-7
D gene: TRBD1

CDR3 protein: CASSYSLWRHYEQYF
CDR3 DNA: TGTGCCAGCAGTTACTCGCTCTGGCGACACTACGAGCAGTACTTC
V gene: TRBV6-2/TRBV6-3
clone size: -
J gene: TRBJ2-7
D gene: -

CDR3 protein: CASTRQGDAKQYF
CDR3 DNA: TGTGCCAGCACAAGACAGGGGGACGCGAAACAGTACTTC
V gene: TRBV3-1
clone size: few
J gene: TRBJ2-7
D gene: TRBD1

CDR3 protein: CASSFPGQGSADTQYF
CDR3 DNA: TGTGCCAGCAGCTTTCCGGGACAGGGGTCGGCAGATACGCAGTATTTT
V gene: TRBV5-6
clone size: many
J gene: TRBJ2-3
D gene: TRBD1

CDR3 protein: CASSLEEAGGANQPQHF
CDR3 DNA: TGTGCCAGCAGCTTAGAAGAGGCAGGGGGTGCCAATCAGCCCCAGCATTTT
V gene: TRBV11-2
clone size: -
J gene: TRBJ1-5
D gene: TRBD1

CDR3 protein: CASSPSAGNLNTEAFF
CDR3 DNA: TGTGCCAGCTCACCCAGTGCGGGTAATCTGAACACTGAAGCTTTCTTT
V gene: TRBV18
clone size: many
J gene: TRBJ1-1
D gene: -

CDR3 protein: CASSFRDTTIKNTEAFF
CDR3 DNA: TGTGCCAGCAGCTTCCGGGACACCACGATCAAGAACACTGAAGCTTTCTTT
V gene: TRBV7-9
clone size: many
J gene: TRBJ1-1
D gene: -

CDR3 protein: CASSYGGSQETQYF
CDR3 DNA: TGTGCCAGCAGTTACGGAGGCAGCCAAGAGACCCAGTACTTC
V gene: TRBV6-6
clone size: -
J gene: TRBJ2-5
D gene: -

CDR3 protein: CASSPGTDEAFF
CDR3 DNA: TGTGCCAGCAGCCCTGGGACAGACGAAGCTTTCTTT
V gene: TRBV6-6
clone size: many
J gene: TRBJ1-1
D gene: TRBD1

CDR3 protein: CASSYSSGSKNIQYF
CDR3 DNA: TGTGCCAGCAGTTACTCGTCAGGCTCAAAAAACATTCAGTACTTC
V gene: TRBV6-5
clone size: few
J gene: TRBJ2-4
D gene: -

CDR3 protein: CSAPFKGTGELFF
CDR3 DNA: TGCAGTGCTCCATTTAAGGGGACCGGGGAGCTGTTTTTT
V gene: TRBV20-1
clone size: many
J gene: TRBJ2-2
D gene: -

CDR3 protein: CASSAGGPQETQYF
CDR3 DNA: TGTGCCAGCAGCGCGGGGGGCCCCCAAGAGACCCAGTACTTC
V gene: TRBV4-2
clone size: -
J gene: TRBJ2-5
D gene: TRBD2

CDR3 protein: CASSPLDRLDEQYF
CDR3 DNA: TGTGCCAGCAGTCCATTGGACAGGCTGGACGAGCAGTACTTC
V gene: TRBV27
clone size: many
J gene: TRBJ2-7
D gene: TRBD1

CDR3 protein: CASSIQGAANQPQHF
CDR3 DNA: TGCGCCAGCAGTATACAGGGGGCAGCCAATCAGCCCCAGCATTTT
V gene: TRBV10-2
clone size: few
J gene: TRBJ1-5
D gene: TRBD1

CDR3 protein: CASSQNGGMETQYF
CDR3 DNA: TGTGCCAGCAGCCAAAACGGGGGTATGGAGACCCAGTACTTC
V gene: TRBV14
clone size: -
J gene: TRBJ2-5
D gene: -

CDR3 protein: CSAIGPEQYF
CDR3 DNA: TGCAGTGCTATTGGCCCCGAGCAGTACTTC
V gene: TRBV20-1
clone size: few
J gene: TRBJ2-7
D gene: -

CDR3 protein: CASSLADQNYGYTF
CDR3 DNA: TGTGCCAGCAGCTTAGCTGATCAAAACTATGGCTACACCTTC
V gene: TRBV7-9
clone size: few
J gene: TRBJ1-2
D gene: -

CDR3 protein: CSARRFSYNEQFF
CDR3 DNA: TGCAGTGCTAGGCGATTCTCCTACAATGAGCAGTTCTTC
V gene: TRBV20-1
clone size: many
J gene: TRBJ2-1
D gene: -

CDR3 protein: CASSPGQGPYTF
CDR3 DNA: TGTGCCAGCAGCCCTGGACAGGGCCCCTACACCTTC
V gene: TRBV7-9
clone size: many
J gene: TRBJ1-2
D gene: TRBD1

CDR3 protein: CSARDWSGGRGEQFF
CDR3 DNA: TGCAGTGCTAGAGATTGGAGCGGGGGCCGTGGTGAGCAGTTCTTC
V gene: TRBV20-1
clone size: few
J gene: TRBJ2-1
D gene: TRBD2

CDR3 protein: CASSPWTSTDTQYF
CDR3 DNA: TGTGCCAGCTCACCTTGGACCAGCACAGATACGCAGTATTTT
V gene: TRBV18
clone size: few
J gene: TRBJ2-3
D gene: -

CDR3 protein: CSVEDGSSSYNEQFF
CDR3 DNA: TGCAGCGTTGAAGATGGTTCGTCGTCCTACAATGAGCAGTTCTTC
V gene: TRBV29-1
clone size: -
J gene: TRBJ2-1
D gene: -

CDR3 protein: CASSKTVAETGTDTQYF
CDR3 DNA: TGTGCCAGCAGCAAAACCGTAGCGGAGACGGGCACAGATACGCAGTATTTT
V gene: TRBV7-9
clone size: -
J gene: TRBJ2-3
D gene: -

CDR3 protein: CASSLYRTGELFF
CDR3 DNA: TGTGCCAGCAGCTTATATCGCACCGGGGAGCTGTTTTTT
V gene: TRBV7-2
clone size: -
J gene: TRBJ2-2
D gene: -

CDR3 protein: CASSSIRRQGKNSPLHF
CDR3 DNA: TGTGCCAGCAGTTCCATCCGCCGACAGGGAAAGAATTCACCCCTCCACTTT
V gene: TRBV6-5
clone size: few
J gene: TRBJ1-6
D gene: TRBD1

CDR3 protein: CASSSAGDREAFF
CDR3 DNA: TGTGCCAGCAGCTCCGCGGGGGACAGGGAAGCTTTCTTT
V gene: TRBV7-9
clone size: -
J gene: TRBJ1-1
D gene: TRBD1

CDR3 protein: CAISALAGGVRAGELFF
CDR3 DNA: TGTGCCATCAGTGCGCTAGCGGGAGGCGTTCGCGCCGGGGAGCTGTTTTTT
V gene: TRBV10-3
clone size: -
J gene: TRBJ2-2
D gene: TRBD2

CDR3 protein: CASSNGLAGAYPYRDTQYF
CDR3 DNA: TGTGCCAGCAGCAATGGACTAGCGGGAGCGTATCCCTACAGGGATACGCAGTATTTT
V gene: TRBV21-1
clone size: many
J gene: TRBJ2-3
D gene: -

CDR3 protein: CAISASLQAWEQYF
CDR3 DNA: TGTGCCATCAGTGCTTCCCTCCAGGCGTGGGAGCAGTACTTC
V gene: TRBV10-3
clone size: -
J gene: TRBJ2-7
D gene: -

CDR3 protein: CAAAESNQPQHF
CDR3 DNA: TGTGCAGCAGCGGAAAGCAATCAGCCCCAGCATTTT
V gene: TRBV6-1
clone size: many
J gene: TRBJ1-5
D gene: -

CDR3 protein: CAGSDGLLSSYNEQFF
CDR3 DNA: TGTGCCGGCAGTGACGGGCTCCTGAGCTCCTACAATGAGCAGTTCTTC
V gene: TRBV6-4
clone size: -
J gene: TRBJ2-1
D gene: -

CDR3 protein: CAISVTGVQQYEQYF
CDR3 DNA: TGTGCCATCAGCGTCACAGGGGTTCAGCAGTACGAGCAGTACTTC
V gene: TRBV10-3
clone size: few
J gene: TRBJ2-7
D gene: TRBD1

CDR3 protein: CSVEDLRGTTQYF
CDR3 DNA: TGCAGCGTTGAAGATCTGAGGGGGACTACGCAGTATTTT
V gene: TRBV29-1
clone size: -
J gene: TRBJ2-3
D gene: -

CDR3 protein: CASSLGAGATYEQYF
CDR3 DNA: TGTGCCAGCAGCTTAGGGGCGGGGGCGACCTACGAGCAGTACTTC
V gene: TRBV7-6
clone size: -
J gene: TRBJ2-7
D gene: -

CDR3 protein: CASSLGGRNAGYNEQFF
CDR3 DNA: TGTGCCAGCAGCTTAGGAGGGAGGAATGCGGGCTACAATGAGCAGTTCTTC
V gene: TRBV13
clone size: -
J gene: TRBJ2-1
D gene: -

CDR3 protein: CASSAGGTALYEQYF
CDR3 DNA: TGTGCCAGCAGCGCCGGTGGAACAGCGCTCTACGAGCAGTACTTC
V gene: TRBV9
clone size: few
J gene: TRBJ2-7
D gene: -

CDR3 protein: CASSLRQGRNEQFF
CDR3 DNA: TGCGCCAGCAGCTTGAGACAGGGCCGGAATGAGCAGTTCTTC
V gene: TRBV5-1
clone size: -
J gene: TRBJ2-1
D gene: TRBD1

CDR3 protein: CSASRRASGFYEQYF
CDR3 DNA: TGCAGTGCTAGTCGTCGGGCTAGCGGGTTTTACGAGCAGTACTTC
V gene: TRBV20-1
clone size: many
J gene: TRBJ2-7
D gene: TRBD2

CDR3 protein: CAIWDRTGEYNEQFF
CDR3 DNA: TGTGCCATCTGGGATCGGACAGGAGAATACAATGAGCAGTTCTTC
V gene: TRBV10-3
clone size: -
J gene: TRBJ2-1
D gene: TRBD1

CDR3 protein: CASSREGLLSGNTIYF
CDR3 DNA: TGTGCCAGCAGCCGCGAGGGCCTTCTCTCTGGAAACACCATATATTTT
V gene: TRBV4-2
clone size: many
J gene: TRBJ1-3
D gene: -

CDR3 protein: CSVEVLGVGDEQYF
CDR3 DNA: TGCAGCGTTGAAGTTCTCGGAGTAGGCGACGAGCAGTACTTC
V gene: TRBV29-1
clone size: many
J gene: TRBJ2-7
D gene: -

CDR3 protein: CASSFLTSGGLQYF
CDR3 DNA: TGTGCCAGCAGCTTCCTGACTAGCGGGGGCCTGCAGTATTTT
V gene: TRBV7-6
clone size: many
J gene: TRBJ2-3
D gene: TRBD2

CDR3 protein: CASSKTRTPADGYTF
CDR3 DNA: TGTGCCAGCAGCAAGACCAGGACCCCTGCGGATGGCTACACCTTC
V gene: TRBV25-1
clone size: many
J gene: TRBJ1-2
D gene: -

CDR3 protein: CASSFTGIGQPQHF
CDR3 DNA: TGTGCCAGCAGCTTTACGGGGATCGGGCAGCCCCAGCATTTT
V gene: TRBV11-2
clone size: many
J gene: TRBJ1-5
D gene: -

CDR3 protein: CASSLSTGAHYGYTF
CDR3 DNA: TGTGCCAGCAGTTTATCGACAGGGGCGCACTATGGCTACACCTTC
V gene: TRBV27
clone size: few
J gene: TRBJ1-2
D gene: TRBD1

CDR3 protein: CASSPPAPISSYNEQFF
CDR3 DNA: TGTGCCAGCAGTCCTCCTGCCCCTATCAGCTCCTACAATGAGCAGTTCTTC
V gene: TRBV27
clone size: -
J gene: TRBJ2-1
D gene: -